This entry concerns a single T cell receptor (beta chain). The antigen is unknown. Germline assignment: CDR1 SNHLY and CDR2 FYNNEI. The CDR3 runs to 16 residues. Trimming pared 3 bases from V and 3 bases from J, leaving 15 bases between. The data stem from a study of cytomegalovirus exposure and HLA in healthy donors. Overall study findings and caveats: HLA allele associations emerged for 15,000 to 20,000 TCR beta sequences in a later analysis, at 0.05 false discovery rate. CMV antigen specificity was confirmed in vitro for a few CMV-associated chains.

The PCR used 60 Vbeta and 13 Jbeta primers. Data came from immunoSEQ multiplex PCR; TCRdb stores just in-frame clones and leaves some out. The profile shows 100,000 to 150,000 clones, 80% of them singletons. The sample taken for sequencing was PBMCs. This TCR came from a man between 25 and 39 years old in good health and CMV-seropositive. J is TRBJ1-3 and V is TRBV2, with a possible D match to TRBD1 (5 bases). CDR3 coding DNA: TGTGCCAGCAGTGACAACGAACAGGACCTTGGAAACACCATATATTTT. The encoded protein is CASSDNEQDLGNTIYF.